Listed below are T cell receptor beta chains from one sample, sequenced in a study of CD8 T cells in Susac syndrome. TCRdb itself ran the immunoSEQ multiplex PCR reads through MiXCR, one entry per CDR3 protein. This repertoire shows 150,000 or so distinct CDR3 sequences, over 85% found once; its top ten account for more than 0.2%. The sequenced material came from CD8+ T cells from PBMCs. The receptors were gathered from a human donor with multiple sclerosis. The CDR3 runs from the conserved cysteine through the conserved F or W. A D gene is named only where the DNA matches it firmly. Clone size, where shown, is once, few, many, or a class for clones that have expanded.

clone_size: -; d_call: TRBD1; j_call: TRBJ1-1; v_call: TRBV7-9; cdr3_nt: TGTGCCAGCAGCCCACAACAGGGGGCGGACACTGAAGCTTTCTTT; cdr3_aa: CASSPQQGADTEAFF
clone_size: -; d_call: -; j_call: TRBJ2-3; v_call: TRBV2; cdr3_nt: TGTGCCAGCATCCCTAGCCCAGATACGCAGTATTTT; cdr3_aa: CASIPSPDTQYF
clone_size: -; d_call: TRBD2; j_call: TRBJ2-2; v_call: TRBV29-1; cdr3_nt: TGCAGCGTGGACCTAGCGGGGAATACCGGGGAGCTGTTTTTT; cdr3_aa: CSVDLAGNTGELFF
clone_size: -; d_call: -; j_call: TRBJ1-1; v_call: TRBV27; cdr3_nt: TGTGCCAGCAGTTTAATTCGGCGGGACGGGATGAACACTGAAGCTTTCTTT; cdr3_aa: CASSLIRRDGMNTEAFF
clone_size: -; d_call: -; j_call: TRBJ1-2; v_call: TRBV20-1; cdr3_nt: TGCAGTGCTAGAGATCGGGGCGCTGGAGGCTACACCTTC; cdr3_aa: CSARDRGAGGYTF
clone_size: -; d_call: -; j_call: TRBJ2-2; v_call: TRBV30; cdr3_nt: TGTGCCTCGAGGAGGCGGACCGGGGAGCTGTTTTTT; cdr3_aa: CASRRRTGELFF
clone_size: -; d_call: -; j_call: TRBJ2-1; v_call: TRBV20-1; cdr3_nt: TGCAGTGCGCGGTTCGGGACAAGGTGGGACAATGAGCAGTTCTTC; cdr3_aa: CSARFGTRWDNEQFF
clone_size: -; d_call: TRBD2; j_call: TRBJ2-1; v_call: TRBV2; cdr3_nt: TGTGCCAGCAGTCCCAGCGGGAGCTCCTACAATGAGCAGTTCTTC; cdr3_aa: CASSPSGSSYNEQFF
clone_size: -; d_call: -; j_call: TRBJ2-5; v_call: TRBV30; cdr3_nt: TGTGCCTGTCACGGGGGACGGGAGACCCAGTACTTC; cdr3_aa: CACHGGRETQYF
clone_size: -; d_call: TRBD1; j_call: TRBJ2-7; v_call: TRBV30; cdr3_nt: TGTGCCTGGGGACAGGGGAGGGAGCAGTACTTC; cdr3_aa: CAWGQGREQYF
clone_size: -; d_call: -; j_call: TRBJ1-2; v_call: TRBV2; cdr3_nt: TGTGCCAGCAGAGGCAGGCGCACCTATGGCTACACCTTC; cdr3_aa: CASRGRRTYGYTF
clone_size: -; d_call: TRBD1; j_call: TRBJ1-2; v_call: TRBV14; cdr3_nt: TGTGCCAGCAGCCAGTCGACAGGGGTCTATGGCTACACCTTC; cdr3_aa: CASSQSTGVYGYTF
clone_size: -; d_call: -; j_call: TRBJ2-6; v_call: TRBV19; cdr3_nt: TGTGCCAGTAGCTCCCCGTCAGCCAGGCGTATCTCTGGGGCCAACGTCCTGACTTTC; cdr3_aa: CASSSPSARRISGANVLTF
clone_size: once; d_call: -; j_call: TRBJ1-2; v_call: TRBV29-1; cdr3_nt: TGCAGCGTTGAAGGGGGCGCAGACTATGGCTACACCTTC; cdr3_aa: CSVEGGADYGYTF
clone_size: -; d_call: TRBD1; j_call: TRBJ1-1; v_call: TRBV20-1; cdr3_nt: TGCAGTGCTAGTGTGGCAGGGGGCCCCGGGGCTTTCTTT; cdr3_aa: CSASVAGGPGAFF
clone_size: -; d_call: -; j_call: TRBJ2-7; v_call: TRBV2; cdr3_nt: TGTGCCACCGAGGGGCGAAACTACGAGCAGTACTTC; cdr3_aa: CATEGRNYEQYF
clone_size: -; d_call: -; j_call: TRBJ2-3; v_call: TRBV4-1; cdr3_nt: TGCGCCAGCAGCCCCGAGCAGTATTTT; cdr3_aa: CASSPEQYF
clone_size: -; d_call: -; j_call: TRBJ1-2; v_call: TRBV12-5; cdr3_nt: TGTGCTAGTGGTTTGGCCACACTCTATGGCTACACCTTC; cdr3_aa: CASGLATLYGYTF
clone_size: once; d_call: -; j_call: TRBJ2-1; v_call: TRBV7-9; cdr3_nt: TGTGCCAGCAGCCGCCCAAGCACTGAGCAGTTCTTC; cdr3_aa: CASSRPSTEQFF
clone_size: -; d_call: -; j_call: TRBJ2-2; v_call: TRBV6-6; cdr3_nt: TGTGCCAGCAGCCCTGACGCCGAGGGGGGTAGCGGGGAGCTGTTTTTT; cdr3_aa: CASSPDAEGGSGELFF
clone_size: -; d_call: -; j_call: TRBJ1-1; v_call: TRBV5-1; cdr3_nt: TGCGCCAGCAGCTTCAGGGAAATGAACACTGAAGCTTTCTTT; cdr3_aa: CASSFREMNTEAFF
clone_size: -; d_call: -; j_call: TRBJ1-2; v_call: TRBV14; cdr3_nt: TGTGCCAGCAGCCAAGACGAACAGGGTTGGTATGGCTACACCTTC; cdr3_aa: CASSQDEQGWYGYTF
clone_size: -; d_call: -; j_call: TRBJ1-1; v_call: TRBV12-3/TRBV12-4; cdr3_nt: TGTGCCAGCAGTTTCTCCTCGGGGACTGAAGCTTTCTTT; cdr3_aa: CASSFSSGTEAFF
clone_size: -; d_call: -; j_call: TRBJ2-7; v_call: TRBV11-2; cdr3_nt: TGTGCCAGCAAAGAGACGACGGACGAGCAGTACTTC; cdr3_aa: CASKETTDEQYF
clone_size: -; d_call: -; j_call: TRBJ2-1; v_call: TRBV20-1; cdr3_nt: TGCAGTGCTAGAGATGGGGACACCTTTACCAATGAGCAGTTCTTC; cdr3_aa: CSARDGDTFTNEQFF
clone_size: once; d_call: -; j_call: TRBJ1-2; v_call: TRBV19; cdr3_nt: TGTGCCAGTAGTATGGGTAGGGTCGATGGCTACACCTTC; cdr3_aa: CASSMGRVDGYTF
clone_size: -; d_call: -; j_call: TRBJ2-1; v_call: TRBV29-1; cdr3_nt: TGCAGCGTACAGGGACGGGAGCAGTTCTTC; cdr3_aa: CSVQGREQFF
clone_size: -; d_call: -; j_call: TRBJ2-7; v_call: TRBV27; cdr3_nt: TGTGCCAGCAGTTTATCGGCAGGGACCCTAAAGGATGAGCAGTACTTC; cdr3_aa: CASSLSAGTLKDEQYF
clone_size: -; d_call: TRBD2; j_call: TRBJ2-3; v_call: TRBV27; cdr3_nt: TGTGCCAGCACCTCTCGCGGGAGGGTCCTGACAGATACGCAGTATTTT; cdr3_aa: CASTSRGRVLTDTQYF
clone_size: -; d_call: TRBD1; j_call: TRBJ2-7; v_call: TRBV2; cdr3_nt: TGTGCCAGCAGACCCCCGGGACAGACTTTCTACGAGCAGTACTTC; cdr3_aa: CASRPPGQTFYEQYF